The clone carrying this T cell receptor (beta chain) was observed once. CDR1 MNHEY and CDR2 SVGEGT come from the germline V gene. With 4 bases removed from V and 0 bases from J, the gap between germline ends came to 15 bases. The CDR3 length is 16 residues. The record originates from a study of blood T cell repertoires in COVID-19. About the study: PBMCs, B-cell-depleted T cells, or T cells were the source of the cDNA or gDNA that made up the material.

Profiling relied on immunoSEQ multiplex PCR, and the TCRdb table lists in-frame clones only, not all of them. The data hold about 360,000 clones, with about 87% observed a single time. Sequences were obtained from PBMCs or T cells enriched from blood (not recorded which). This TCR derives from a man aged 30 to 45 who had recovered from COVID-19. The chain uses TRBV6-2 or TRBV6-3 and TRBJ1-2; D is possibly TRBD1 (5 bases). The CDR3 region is CASSFRDVPANYGYTF. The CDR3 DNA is TGTGCCAGCAGTTTCAGGGATGTCCCGGCTAACTATGGCTACACCTTC.